This T cell receptor (beta chain) was sequenced in a study of shared clonotypes between healthy human individuals. Study findings and constraints: The researchers took only blood, and tissue repertoires probably look different.

Profiling relied on immunoSEQ multiplex PCR, and the TCRdb table lists in-frame clones only, not all of them. Among some 980,000 clones listed, approximately 80% were seen once. V was shortened by 2 bases and J by 2 bases, with 10 bases between the two germline ends. Germline CDR1 is MNHNY and CDR2 is SVGAGI (reference sequence). This CDR3 region has 14 residues. This clone was seen once. The antigen remains unidentified. The V and J genes are TRBV6-6 and TRBJ2-7, with D possibly being TRBD1 (6 bases). The sample taken for sequencing was memory CD4+ T cells sorted from blood. Subset of the sample: CD45RA-negative fraction. The TCR sequence derives from a man between 18 and 29 years old in good health. The CDR3, as DNA: TGTGCCAGCAGTTACCAAACAGGGACCTACGAGCAGTACTTC. Protein sequence: CASSYQTGTYEQYF.